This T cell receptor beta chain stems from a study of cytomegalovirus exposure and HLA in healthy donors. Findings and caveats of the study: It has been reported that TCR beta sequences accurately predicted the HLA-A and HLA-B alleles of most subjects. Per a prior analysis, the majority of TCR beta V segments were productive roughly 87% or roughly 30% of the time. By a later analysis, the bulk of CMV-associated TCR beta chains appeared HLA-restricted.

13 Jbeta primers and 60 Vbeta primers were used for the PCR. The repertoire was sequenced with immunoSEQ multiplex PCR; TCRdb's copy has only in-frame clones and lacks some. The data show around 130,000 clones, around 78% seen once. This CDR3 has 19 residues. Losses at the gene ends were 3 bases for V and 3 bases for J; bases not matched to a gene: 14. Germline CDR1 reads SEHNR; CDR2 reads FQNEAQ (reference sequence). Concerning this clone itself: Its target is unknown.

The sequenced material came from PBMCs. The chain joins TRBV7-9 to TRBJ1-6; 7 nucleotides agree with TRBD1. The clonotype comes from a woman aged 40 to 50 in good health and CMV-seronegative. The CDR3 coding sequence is TGTGCCAGCAGCTTCGTACGACAGGGCGGCAGCCTCTATAATTCACCCCTCCACTTT. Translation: CASSFVRQGGSLYNSPLHF.